Listed here are 31 T cell receptor beta chains from one sample, sequenced in a study of regulatory T cells in long-lasting Graves disease (dated by TCRdb to the early 2020s). Receptor amplification or capture employed multiplex PCR. Sequencing was carried out with an Illumina HiSeq 4000. CDR3 regions were amplified by Arm-PCR with iRepertoire HTBI primers to construct TCR beta libraries. In-frame beta chains were kept once TCRdb had trimmed the public reads at Q25 with fastp and called clones with MiXCR. Rows are unified per CDR3 protein, each entry keeping the most common DNA and genes. Within this sample are a few hundred thousand distinct CDR3 sequences, with less than 25% of them counted one time only. Jointly, the top ten make up about 26% of the sample. In light of the paper, this sample's time point label describes: persistent/refractory GD, antithyroid drugs over 5 years with positive TRAb. For both TCR sequencing and RNA sequencing, RNA was extracted from PBMCs in TRIzol.

This sample comprised peripheral blood mononuclear cells (PBMCs), obtained when the disease was refractory, from a patient treated with antithyroid drugs. These receptors came from a female donor with Graves disease.

This clonotype was recorded only once. The chain carries TRBV20-1 and TRBJ2-2; D perhaps matches TRBD2 (7 bases). Trimming took off 5 bases at V and 5 bases at J, with 12 bases between the two ends. CDR1 is DFQATT and CDR2 is SNEGSKA in the germline V gene (reference sequence). The CDR3 sequence is 13 residues long. The CDR3 DNA reads as TGCAGTGCTCCCAAGGGGGGGACCGGGGAGCTGTTTTTT. It codes for CSAPKGGTGELFF.

This chain links TRBV4-1 with TRBJ1-2; D gene ambiguous. The V gene lost 4 bases and the J gene lost 3 bases, with 12 bases spanning the gap. The CDR3 extends over 14 amino acids. Germline V gene sequence: CDR1 MGHRA, CDR2 YSYEKL. CDR3 region: CASSPDWTDYGYTF. CDR3 DNA: TGCGCCAGCAGCCCCGACTGGACGGACTATGGCTACACCTTC.

This clonotype was seen more than once but under ten times. This chain links TRBV15 with TRBJ2-5, with 11 bases that match TRBD2. The CDR3 is 15 residues long. The junction had 4 bases not matched to a gene; V was cut back by 2 bases and J by 5 bases. Germline V gene lookup returns CDR1 LNHNV and CDR2 YYDKDF (reference sequence). In nucleotides, the CDR3 is TGTGCCACCAGCAGAAGACTAGCGGGATGGGAGACCCAGTACTTC. Amino acid sequence: CATSRRLAGWETQYF.

The J gene is TRBJ1-1, the V gene TRBV2, with D perhaps TRBD1 (5 bases). Germline CDR1 reads SNHLY; CDR2 reads FYNNEI. The CDR3 is 14 amino acids. V dropped 7 bases and J dropped 3 bases, with 15 bases sitting between them. CDR3 protein: CASISNQGYTEAFF. The CDR3 DNA reads TGTGCCAGCATCTCTAATCAGGGTTACACTGAAGCTTTCTTT.

This clonotype was recorded many times. The chain is built from TRBV6-9 and TRBJ2-5; no firm D call. The germline CDR1 and CDR2 sequences are MNHGY and SVAAGI. This CDR3 has 15 residues. Trimming took 3 bases from V and 0 from J, leaving 11 bases between them. DNA for the CDR3: TGTGCCAGCAGTTACCTGTCGGCAGACCAAGAGACCCAGTACTTC. Amino acid sequence: CASSYLSADQETQYF.

The V and J genes are TRBV2 and TRBJ2-5, with 9 bases lining up with TRBD2. CDR1 and CDR2 (germline): SNHLY, FYNNEI. This CDR3 has 14 amino acids. Trimming at V came to 8 bases and at J to 5 bases, leaving 9 bases not matched to a gene. CDR3 region: CASQGSGSWETQYF. The DNA of the CDR3 is TGTGCCAGCCAGGGTAGCGGGAGTTGGGAGACCCAGTACTTC. Complete variable domain (other parts from reference TRBV2 and TRBJ2-5): EPEVTQTPSHQVTQMGQEVILRCVPISNHLYFYWYRQILGQKVEFLVSFYNNEISEKSEIFDDQFSVERPDGSNFTLKIRSTKLEDSAMYFCASQGSGSWETQYFGPGTRLLVL.

The chain joins TRBV20-1 to TRBJ2-7; 9 nucleotides line up with TRBD2. The CDR3 consists of 16 residues. With 0 bases clipped from V and 4 bases from J, the junction kept 10 bases outside the gene matches. In germline, CDR1 is DFQATT, CDR2 SNEGSKA (reference sequence). CDR3 nucleotides: TGCAGTGCTAGAGATCTTGCGGGAGGGACTTTATACGAGCAGTACTTC. It codes for CSARDLAGGTLYEQYF.

The genes are TRBV27 and TRBJ2-2, with a tentative D call TRBD2 (6 bases). Per germline, CDR1 MNHEY and CDR2 SMNVEV (reference sequence). Trimming shortened V by 10 bases and J by 0 bases, and 18 bases separated the two germline ends. The CDR3 is 16 amino acids. In DNA, the CDR3 is TGTGCCACCTCGCTGCTCGGGAGCGCGAACACCGGGGAGCTGTTTTTT. Translated: CATSLLGSANTGELFF.

This clonotype has a handful of counts. This rearrangement joins TRBV3-1 to TRBJ1-2; D is uncertain. V shed 1 base and J shed 0 bases, with 9 bases lying between them. This CDR3 region has 15 residues. Looked up from germline, CDR1 is LGHDT and CDR2 is YNNKEL (reference sequence). The CDR3 loop is CASSQVAGANYGYTF. The CDR3, as DNA: TGTGCCAGCAGCCAAGTCGCCGGGGCTAACTATGGCTACACCTTC.

The chain has TRBV5-1 and TRBJ2-7, with 9 nucleotides matching TRBD2. CDR3 length: 15 amino acids. Germline CDR1 and CDR2: SGHRS and YFSETQ. V lost 3 bases, J lost 2 bases, and 6 bases stayed unmatched. The CDR3 nucleotides read TGCGCCAGCAGCTGGGTGAGCGGGGGGACCTACGAGCAGTACTTC. Its translation is CASSWVSGGTYEQYF. The variable domain in full, with the rest retrieved from reference TRBV5-1 and TRBJ2-7, is KAGVTQTPRYLIKTRGQQVTLSCSPISGHRSVSWYQQTPGQGLQFLFEYFSETQRNKGNFPGRFSGRQFSNSRSEMNVSTLELGDSALYLCASSWVSGGTYEQYFGPGTRLTVT.

This clonotype was detected many times. The rearrangement links TRBV28 to TRBJ1-5, with 7 bases that match TRBD1. Germline V CDR1 and CDR2: MDHEN, SYDVKM. CDR3 size: 16 residues. The trim removed 5 bases at V and 5 bases at J, leaving 12 bases unmatched. In DNA, the CDR3 is TGTGCCAGCAGTCCTGGACAGGTTTCAGGTGATCAGCCCCAGCATTTT. It is translated as CASSPGQVSGDQPQHF.

The chain employs TRBV27 and TRBJ2-7; maybe TRBD1 (6 bases). CDR3 size: 15 residues. Germline V gene sequence: CDR1 MNHEY, CDR2 SMNVEV (reference sequence). V was shortened by 2 bases and J by 1 base, with 12 bases between the two germline ends. The CDR3 protein is CASSLVQGISYEQYF. The CDR3 DNA sequence: TGTGCCAGCAGTTTAGTACAGGGAATTTCCTACGAGCAGTACTTC.

This clonotype showed up just a few times. The CDR3 DNA reads TGTGCCTGGCAGTCCAGGGGTGATCAGCCCCAGCATTTT. Translation gives CAWQSRGDQPQHF. The gene calls are TRBV30 and TRBJ1-5; a weak D match, TRBD1 (6 bases). The CDR3 is made up of 13 amino acids. Germline CDR1 GTSNPN, CDR2 SVGIG (reference sequence). V shed 5 bases and J shed 5 bases, with 13 bases lying between them.

This clonotype was seen a handful of times. The chain combines TRBV5-6 with TRBJ2-3, with 8 bases lining up with TRBD2. The CDR3 extends over 16 amino acids. Trimming took 4 bases from V and 0 from J; bases not matched to a gene: 7. Germline V lookup: CDR1 SGHDT, CDR2 YYEEEE. CDR3 residues: CASSLAGTSSTDTQYF. CDR3 DNA sequence: TGTGCCAGCAGCCTCGCCGGGACTAGTAGCACAGATACGCAGTATTTT.

At least ten counts were recorded for this clonotype. The gene calls are TRBV7-6 and TRBJ2-7, with 11 bases lining up with TRBD2. In germline, CDR1 is SGHVS, CDR2 FNYEAQ. The CDR3 sequence is 19 residues long. After removal of 3 bases from V and 4 bases from J, the junction contained 17 bases not matched to a gene. The CDR3 DNA sequence: TGTGCCAGCAGCTTCGTTGCACAAAGGACTAGCGGGTCTGGGTACGAGCAGTACTTC. The encoded protein is CASSFVAQRTSGSGYEQYF.

This clonotype was recorded at least ten times. The V call is TRBV7-9, the J call TRBJ2-7; D is unclear. This CDR3 has 12 amino acids. In germline, CDR1 is SEHNR, CDR2 FQNEAQ (reference sequence). V shed 1 base and J shed 7 bases, with 8 bases lying between them. As DNA, the CDR3 is TGTGCCAGCAGCTTAGGCTTAAGGGAGCAGTACTTC. Its translation is CASSLGLREQYF.

As regards this clonotype: The junction departs from the called germline gene at one end, perhaps through a read error. The chain combines TRBV7-8 with TRBJ1-1; D is unresolved. The CDR3 sequence is 14 residues long. CDR1 and CDR2 from the germline V gene are SGHVS and FQNEAQ. This CDR3 reads CASSLGRTADETFF. In DNA, the CDR3 is TGTGCCAGCAGCTTAGGTCGGACTGCAGATGAAACTTTCTTT.

The gene calls are TRBV9 and TRBJ2-7, with a weak D call TRBD2 (6 bases). Looked up from germline, CDR1 is SGDLS and CDR2 is YYNGEE. V lost 0 bases, J lost 3 bases, and 10 bases lay in between. The CDR3 loop spans 14 amino acids. Here the CDR3 DNA reads TGTGCCAGCAGCGTAGCGGGAGCGGACTACGAGCAGTACTTC. Residues: CASSVAGADYEQYF.

This rearrangement joins TRBV6-5 to TRBJ2-5; 8 nucleotides align to TRBD2. Germline CDR1 is MNHEY and CDR2 is SVGAGI. The J segment lost 2 bases and the V segment lost 0 bases, leaving 20 bases of the junction unmatched. The CDR3 has 21 amino acids. CDR3 in amino acids: CASSYSVGRASLSRAQETQYF. The CDR3 region has the DNA TGTGCCAGCAGTTACTCCGTCGGGAGGGCCTCATTGAGCAGGGCACAAGAGACCCAGTACTTC.

This clonotype was seen more than once but under ten times. V gene TRBV7-3 combines with J gene TRBJ1-2; 7 bases are shared with TRBD1. Germline CDR1 and CDR2: SGHTA and FQGTGA. V trimming: 1 base; J trimming: 6 bases; junction bases outside the gene matches: 14. CDR3 length: 17 residues. Here the CDR3 reads CASSLNCRSGQVNGYTF. CDR3 nucleotides: TGTGCCAGCAGCTTAAACTGTCGGTCAGGACAGGTGAATGGCTACACCTTC. Combining the CDR3 with reference TRBV7-3 and TRBJ1-2 gives the whole variable domain GAGVSQTPSNKVTEKGKYVELRCDPISGHTALYWYRQSLGQGPEFLIYFQGTGAADDSGLPNDRFFAVRPEGSVSTLKIQRTERGDSAVYLCASSLNCRSGQVNGYTFGSGTRLTVV.

Many counts were recorded for this clonotype. The V gene is TRBV2, the J gene TRBJ2-7; perhaps TRBD1 as D (5 bases). V was cut by 8 bases and J by 1 base, with 9 bases left in between. CDR1 is SNHLY and CDR2 is FYNNEI in the germline V gene. The CDR3 consists of 12 residues. This CDR3 reads CASGDRSYEQYF. The CDR3 nucleotides are TGTGCCAGCGGAGACAGATCCTACGAGCAGTACTTC.

Only a few counts were recorded for this clonotype. The chain has TRBV7-2 and TRBJ1-5; 9 nucleotides agree with TRBD1. The CDR3 has 14 amino acids. Germline-derived CDR1 and CDR2 are SGHTA and FQGNSA. Unmatched junction bases numbered 3, after V lost 2 bases and J lost 7 bases. The CDR3 nucleotides are TGTGCCAGCAGCTTACGGACAGGGGAGCAGCCCCAGCATTTT. This codes for CASSLRTGEQPQHF.

The rearrangement joins TRBV10-3 to TRBJ2-5; D gene unclear. V shed 2 bases and J shed 5 bases, with 9 bases lying between them. Germline CDR1 is ENHRY and CDR2 is SYGVKD. This CDR3 spans 13 amino acids. For the CDR3, the DNA is TGTGCCATCAGTGAGGATAATCGGGAGACCCAGTACTTC. The encoded protein is CAISEDNRETQYF.

This clonotype was seen many times. This sequence joins TRBV11-1 and TRBJ2-5, with 14 bases lining up with TRBD2. The V and J ends lost 5 bases and 6 bases, in that order; junction bases with no gene match: 11. The germline CDR1 and CDR2 sequences are SGHAT and FQDESV (reference sequence). This CDR3 is 17 amino acids long. CDR3 amino acids: CASSAPGTSGRRKTQYF. CDR3 DNA sequence: TGTGCCAGCAGCGCCCCTGGGACTAGCGGGAGACGAAAGACCCAGTACTTC.

Written as DNA, the CDR3 is TGTGCCATCGCTGGGGTCTACGAGCAGTACTTC. As protein: CAIAGVYEQYF. This chain uses TRBV10-3 with TRBJ2-7; D is ambiguous. Germline V gene sequence: CDR1 ENHRY, CDR2 SYGVKD. This CDR3 comprises 11 residues. The V and J ends lost 8 bases and 3 bases respectively, with 8 bases between them.

The table lists this clonotype with a few counts. The chain recombines TRBV6-5 with TRBJ1-2; D is perhaps TRBD1 (5 bases). V lost 2 bases and J 6 bases, leaving 16 bases between the germline ends. CDR1 is MNHEY and CDR2 is SVGAGI in the germline V gene. The CDR3 runs 15 residues. Written as DNA, the CDR3 is TGTGCCAGCAGTTACGACGGTCGTCCGGGACATGGCTACACCTTC. Amino acid sequence: CASSYDGRPGHGYTF.

This clonotype has just a few counts. The chain uses TRBV9 and TRBJ2-2; D not certain. Germline assignment: CDR1 SGDLS and CDR2 YYNGEE. The CDR3 has 11 amino acids. Trimming removed 3 bases at V and 7 bases at J, with 4 bases between. The chain's CDR3 is CASSAVGELFF. DNA for the CDR3: TGTGCCAGCAGCGCCGTCGGGGAGCTGTTTTTT.

In the case of this clonotype: As the CDR3 is not closed by the conserved phenylalanine or tryptophan, this likely results from a read error. V usage is TRBV28 and J usage is TRBJ1-1; a possible D gene is TRBD1 (5 bases). The length of the CDR3 is 14 residues. The V gene's germline CDR1 is MDHEN and CDR2 SYDVKM. V lost 7 bases and J 4 bases, leaving 16 bases between the germline ends. This chain's CDR3 is CASKSVAGGTEAFS. The CDR3 nucleotides read TGTGCCAGCAAATCCGTTGCCGGGGGCACTGAAGCTTTCTCT.

This chain links TRBV29-1 with TRBJ1-5, with D uncertain. The CDR3 is made up of 12 amino acids. Germline V gives CDR1 SQVTM, CDR2 ANQGSEA. V was trimmed by 7 bases and J by 4 bases, leaving 11 bases between them. In nucleotides, the CDR3 is TGCAGCGGTGGATCAAGTAATCAGCCCCAGCATTTT. Translated: CSGGSSNQPQHF.

In this sample, this clonotype turned up many times. The gene calls are TRBV7-9 and TRBJ2-5, with TRBD2 matching over 9 bases. Germline values: CDR1 SEHNR, CDR2 FQNEAQ (reference sequence). With V trimmed by 5 bases and J by 4 bases, 14 bases remained unmatched. There are 17 residues in the CDR3. CDR3 residues: CASSASGRAGGAETQYF. The CDR3 nucleotides are TGTGCCAGCAGCGCAAGTGGGAGAGCGGGAGGAGCAGAGACCCAGTACTTC.

This clonotype was observed a handful of times. The chain uses TRBV7-6 and TRBJ2-2, with a tentative D call TRBD1 (6 bases). Trimming removed 3 bases at V and 1 base at J, with 15 bases between. The CDR3 is 17 residues long. CDR1 SGHVS and CDR2 FNYEAQ come from the germline V gene. The CDR3 reads CASSFRGRSLNTGELFF. The CDR3 DNA is TGTGCCAGCAGCTTTAGGGGGAGAAGCTTGAACACCGGGGAGCTGTTTTTT.